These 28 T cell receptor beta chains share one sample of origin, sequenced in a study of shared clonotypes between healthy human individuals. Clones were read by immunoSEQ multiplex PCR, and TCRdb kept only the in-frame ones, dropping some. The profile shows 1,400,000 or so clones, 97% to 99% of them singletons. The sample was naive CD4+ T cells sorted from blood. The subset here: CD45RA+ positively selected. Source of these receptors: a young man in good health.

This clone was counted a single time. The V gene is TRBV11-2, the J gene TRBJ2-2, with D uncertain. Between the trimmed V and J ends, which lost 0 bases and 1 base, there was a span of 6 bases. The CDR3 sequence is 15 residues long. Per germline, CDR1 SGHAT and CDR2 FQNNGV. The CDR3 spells CASSLETRNTGELFF. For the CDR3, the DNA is TGTGCCAGCAGCTTAGAAACACGGAACACCGGGGAGCTGTTTTTT.

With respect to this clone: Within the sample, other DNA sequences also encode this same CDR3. Here the CDR3 reads CASSLAGYSNQPQHF. The CDR3 DNA sequence: TGTGCCAGCAGCTTGGCGGGGTATAGCAATCAGCCCCAGCATTTT. The chain is built from TRBV5-8 and TRBJ1-5; D unclear. Germline-derived CDR1 and CDR2 are SGHTS and YDEGEE. The CDR3 has 15 residues. Trimming took 0 bases from V and 0 from J, leaving 7 bases between them.

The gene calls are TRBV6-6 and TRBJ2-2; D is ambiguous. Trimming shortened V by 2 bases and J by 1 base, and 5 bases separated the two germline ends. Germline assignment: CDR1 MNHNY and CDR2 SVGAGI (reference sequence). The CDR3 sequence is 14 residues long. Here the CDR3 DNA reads TGTGCCAGCAGTTACGACAAGAACACCGGGGAGCTGTTTTTT. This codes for CASSYDKNTGELFF.

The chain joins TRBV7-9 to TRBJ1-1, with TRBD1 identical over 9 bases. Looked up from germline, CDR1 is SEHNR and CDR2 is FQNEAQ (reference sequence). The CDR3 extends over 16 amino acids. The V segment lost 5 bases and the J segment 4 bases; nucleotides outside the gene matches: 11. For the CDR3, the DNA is TGTGCCAGCAGCCCAACAGGGGGCGCGTGGGGCACTGAAGCTTTCTTT. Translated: CASSPTGGAWGTEAFF.

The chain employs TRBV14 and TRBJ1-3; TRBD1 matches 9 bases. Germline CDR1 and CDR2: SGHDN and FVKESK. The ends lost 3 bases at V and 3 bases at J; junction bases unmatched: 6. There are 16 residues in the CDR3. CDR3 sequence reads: CASSQKTGGSGNTIYF. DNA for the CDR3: TGTGCCAGCAGCCAGAAGACAGGGGGTAGTGGAAACACCATATATTTT.

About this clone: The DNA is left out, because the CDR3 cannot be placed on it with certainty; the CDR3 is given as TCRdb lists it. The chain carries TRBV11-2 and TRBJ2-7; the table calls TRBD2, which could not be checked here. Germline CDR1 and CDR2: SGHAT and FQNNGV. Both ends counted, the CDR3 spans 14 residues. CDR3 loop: CASSPCWWAGGSFF.

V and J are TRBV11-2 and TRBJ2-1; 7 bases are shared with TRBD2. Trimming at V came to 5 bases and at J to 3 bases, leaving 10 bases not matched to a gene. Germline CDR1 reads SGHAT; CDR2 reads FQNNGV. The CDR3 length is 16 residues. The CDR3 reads CASSRRVAGDYNEQFF. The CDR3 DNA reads TGTGCCAGCAGCCGAAGGGTAGCGGGTGACTACAATGAGCAGTTCTTC.

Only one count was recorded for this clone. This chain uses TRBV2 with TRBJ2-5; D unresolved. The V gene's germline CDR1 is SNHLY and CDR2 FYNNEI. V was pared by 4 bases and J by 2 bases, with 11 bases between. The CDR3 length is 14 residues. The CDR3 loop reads CASSAQAGQETQYF. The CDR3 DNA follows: TGTGCCAGCAGTGCTCAGGCAGGTCAAGAGACCCAGTACTTC.

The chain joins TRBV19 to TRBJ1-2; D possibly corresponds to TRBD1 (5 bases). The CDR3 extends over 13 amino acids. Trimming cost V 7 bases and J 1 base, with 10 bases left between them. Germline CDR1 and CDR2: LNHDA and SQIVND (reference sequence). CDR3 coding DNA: TGTGCCAGTACCATCGACAGTAACTATGGCTACACCTTC. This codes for CASTIDSNYGYTF.

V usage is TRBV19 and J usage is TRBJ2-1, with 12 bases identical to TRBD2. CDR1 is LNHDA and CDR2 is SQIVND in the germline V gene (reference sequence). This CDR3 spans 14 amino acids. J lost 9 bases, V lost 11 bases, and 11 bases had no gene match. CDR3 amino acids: CASRGLAGGGEQFF. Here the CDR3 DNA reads TGTGCCTCCCGTGGGCTAGCGGGGGGGGGTGAGCAGTTCTTC.

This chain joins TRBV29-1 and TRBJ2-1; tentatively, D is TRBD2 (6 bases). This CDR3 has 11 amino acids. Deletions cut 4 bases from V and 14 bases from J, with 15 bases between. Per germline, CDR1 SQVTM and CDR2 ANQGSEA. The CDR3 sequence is CSVGEDPIKFF. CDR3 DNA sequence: TGCAGCGTTGGGGAGGACCCCATTAAGTTCTTC.

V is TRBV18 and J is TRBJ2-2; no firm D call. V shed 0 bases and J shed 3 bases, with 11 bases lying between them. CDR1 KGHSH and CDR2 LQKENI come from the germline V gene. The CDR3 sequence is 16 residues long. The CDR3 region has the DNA TGTGCCAGCTCACCACCGGGCAGGTTAGACACCGGGGAGCTGTTTTTT. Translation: CASSPPGRLDTGELFF.

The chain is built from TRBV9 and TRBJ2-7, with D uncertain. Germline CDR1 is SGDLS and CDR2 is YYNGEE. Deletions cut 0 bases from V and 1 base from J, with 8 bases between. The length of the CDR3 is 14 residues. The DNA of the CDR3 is TGTGCCAGCAGCGTAGAGGCCGCTTCCTACGAGCAGTACTTC. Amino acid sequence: CASSVEAASYEQYF.

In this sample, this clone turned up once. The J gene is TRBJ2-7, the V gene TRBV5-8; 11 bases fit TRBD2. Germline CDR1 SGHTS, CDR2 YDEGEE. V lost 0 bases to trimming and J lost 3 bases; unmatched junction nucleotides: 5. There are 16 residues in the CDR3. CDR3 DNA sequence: TGTGCCAGCAGCTTGGAGGCTAGCGGGAGGTTCTACGAGCAGTACTTC. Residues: CASSLEASGRFYEQYF.

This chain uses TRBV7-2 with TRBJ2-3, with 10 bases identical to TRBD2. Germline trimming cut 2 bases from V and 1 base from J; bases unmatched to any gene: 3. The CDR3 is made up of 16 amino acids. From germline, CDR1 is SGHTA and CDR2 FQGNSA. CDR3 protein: CASSLRTSGGTDTQYF. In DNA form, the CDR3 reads TGTGCCAGCAGCTTACGGACTAGCGGTGGCACAGATACGCAGTATTTT.

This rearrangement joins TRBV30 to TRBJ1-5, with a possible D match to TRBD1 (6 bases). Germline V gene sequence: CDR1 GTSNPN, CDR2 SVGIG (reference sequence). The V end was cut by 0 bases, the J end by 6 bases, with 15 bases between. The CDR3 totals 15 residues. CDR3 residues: CAWSVRTVVAQPQHF. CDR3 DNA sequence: TGTGCCTGGAGTGTCCGGACAGTAGTTGCTCAGCCCCAGCATTTT.

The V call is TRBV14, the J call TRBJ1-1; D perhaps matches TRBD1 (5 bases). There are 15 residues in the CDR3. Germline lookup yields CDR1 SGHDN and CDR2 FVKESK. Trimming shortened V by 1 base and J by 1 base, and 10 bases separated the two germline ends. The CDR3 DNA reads TGTGCCAGCAGCCAAGGAAGGAGGGGGAACACTGAAGCTTTCTTT. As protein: CASSQGRRGNTEAFF.

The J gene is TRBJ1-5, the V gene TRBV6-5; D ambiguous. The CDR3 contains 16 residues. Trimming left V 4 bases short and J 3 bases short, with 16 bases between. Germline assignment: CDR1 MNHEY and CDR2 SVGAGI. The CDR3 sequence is CASSLKIPAFNQPQHF. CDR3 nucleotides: TGTGCCAGCAGTTTAAAAATCCCAGCATTCAATCAGCCCCAGCATTTT.

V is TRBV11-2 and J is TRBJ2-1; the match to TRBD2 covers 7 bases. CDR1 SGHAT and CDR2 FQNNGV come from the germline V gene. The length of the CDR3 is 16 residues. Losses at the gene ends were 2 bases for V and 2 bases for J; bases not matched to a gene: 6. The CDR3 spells CASSLRGGGPYNEQFF. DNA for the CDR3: TGTGCCAGCAGCTTACGTGGGGGAGGGCCCTACAATGAGCAGTTCTTC.

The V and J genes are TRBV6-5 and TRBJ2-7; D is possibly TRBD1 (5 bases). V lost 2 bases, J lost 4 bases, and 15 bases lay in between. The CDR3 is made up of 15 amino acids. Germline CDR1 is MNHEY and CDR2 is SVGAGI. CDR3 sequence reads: CASSYGNPGKYEQYF. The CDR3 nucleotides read TGTGCCAGCAGTTACGGGAATCCAGGGAAGTACGAGCAGTACTTC.

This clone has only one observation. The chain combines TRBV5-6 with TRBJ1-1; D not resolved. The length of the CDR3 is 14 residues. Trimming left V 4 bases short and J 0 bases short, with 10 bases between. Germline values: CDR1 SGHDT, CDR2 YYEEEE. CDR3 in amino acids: CASSVRTVNTEAFF. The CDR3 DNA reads TGTGCCAGCAGCGTAAGGACGGTGAACACTGAAGCTTTCTTT.

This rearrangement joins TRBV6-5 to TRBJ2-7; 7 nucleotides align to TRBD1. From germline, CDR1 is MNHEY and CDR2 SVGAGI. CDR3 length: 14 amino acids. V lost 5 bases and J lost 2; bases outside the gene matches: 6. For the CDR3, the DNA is TGTGCCAGCAGTCGAACAGGGGCTCCCTACGAGCAGTACTTC. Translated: CASSRTGAPYEQYF.

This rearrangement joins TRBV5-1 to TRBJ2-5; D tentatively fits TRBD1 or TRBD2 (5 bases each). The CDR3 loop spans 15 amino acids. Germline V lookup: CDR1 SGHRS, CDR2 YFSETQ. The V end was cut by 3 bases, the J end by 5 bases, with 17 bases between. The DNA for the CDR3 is TGCGCCAGCAGCTCCGCCGGGACCCCTCCCGAGACCCAGTACTTC. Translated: CASSSAGTPPETQYF. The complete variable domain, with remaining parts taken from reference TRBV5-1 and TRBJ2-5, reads KAGVTQTPRYLIKTRGQQVTLSCSPISGHRSVSWYQQTPGQGLQFLFEYFSETQRNKGNFPGRFSGRQFSNSRSEMNVSTLELGDSALYLCASSSAGTPPETQYFGPGTRLLVL.

The CDR3 sequence is CASSALGGSYEQYF. CDR3 in DNA: TGTGCCAGCAGTGCACTAGGCGGTTCCTACGAGCAGTACTTC. V and J are TRBV7-9 and TRBJ2-7; a weak D match, TRBD2 (5 bases). The CDR3 sequence is 14 residues long. Germline values: CDR1 SEHNR, CDR2 FQNEAQ (reference sequence). The V end was cut by 6 bases, the J end by 1 base, with 13 bases between.

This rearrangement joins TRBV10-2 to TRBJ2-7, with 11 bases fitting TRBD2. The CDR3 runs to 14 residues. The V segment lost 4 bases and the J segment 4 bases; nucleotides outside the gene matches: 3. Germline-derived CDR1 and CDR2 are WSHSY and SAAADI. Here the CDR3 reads CASSATSGVYEQYF. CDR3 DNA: TGCGCCAGCAGTGCGACTAGCGGGGTTTACGAGCAGTACTTC.

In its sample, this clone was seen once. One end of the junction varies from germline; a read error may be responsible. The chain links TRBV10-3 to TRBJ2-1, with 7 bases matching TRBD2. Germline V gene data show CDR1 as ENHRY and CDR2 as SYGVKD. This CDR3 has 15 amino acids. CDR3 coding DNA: TGTGCCATAAGTGACCCGGGAGGCCCTTTGAATGAGCAGTTCTTC. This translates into CAISDPGGPLNEQFF.

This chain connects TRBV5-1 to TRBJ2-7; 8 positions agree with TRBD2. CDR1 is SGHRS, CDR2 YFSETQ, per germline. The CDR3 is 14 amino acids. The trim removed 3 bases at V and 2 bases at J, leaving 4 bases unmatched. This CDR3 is CASSSSGPPYEQYF. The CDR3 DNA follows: TGCGCCAGCAGCTCTAGCGGGCCTCCCTACGAGCAGTACTTC.

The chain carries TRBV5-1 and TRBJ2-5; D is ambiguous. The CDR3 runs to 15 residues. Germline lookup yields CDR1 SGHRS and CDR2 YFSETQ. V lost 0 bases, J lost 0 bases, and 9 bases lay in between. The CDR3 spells CASSLGAGNQETQYF. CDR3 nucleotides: TGCGCCAGCAGCTTGGGGGCTGGCAACCAAGAGACCCAGTACTTC. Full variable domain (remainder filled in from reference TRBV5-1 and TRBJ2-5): KAGVTQTPRYLIKTRGQQVTLSCSPISGHRSVSWYQQTPGQGLQFLFEYFSETQRNKGNFPGRFSGRQFSNSRSEMNVSTLELGDSALYLCASSLGAGNQETQYFGPGTRLLVL.